The rows below give T cell receptor beta chains drawn from one sample of a study of technical replicates of blood from a handful of donors. Measured with immunoSEQ multiplex PCR; TCRdb has only the in-frame clones, and not every one. Of fewer than 20,000 clones listed, approximately 80% were seen once; the top ten hold over 9%. What was sequenced was PBMCs. The receptors come from a human donor in good health. Some clones in this sample may be carry-over from other donors' samples. Both conserved end residues are part of each CDR3. The order of the fields is D gene, J gene, clone size, V gene, CDR3 DNA, CDR3 protein. D genes are given only for firm matches. The size of a clone is reported for some rows only, either as once, few or many, or as a class for expanded clones.

- | TRBJ2-5 | - | TRBV5-6 | TGTGCCAGCAGCTTGGAAGCGTGGGTTTCAGAGACCCAGTACTTC | CASSLEAWVSETQYF
TRBD1 | TRBJ2-7 | once | TRBV4-1 | TGCGCCAGCAGCCCGGACAGGGGGGCCTACGAGCAGTACTTC | CASSPDRGAYEQYF
TRBD1 | TRBJ1-5 | - | TRBV28 | TGTGCCAGCAGTTCCGCCCAGGGGGGTCAGCCCCAGCATTTT | CASSSAQGGQPQHF
TRBD2 | TRBJ2-7 | - | TRBV18 | TGTGCCAGCTCACCGGCGGGGGAGAGTTCCTACGAGCAGTACTTC | CASSPAGESSYEQYF
- | TRBJ1-2 | - | TRBV30 | TGTGCCTGGACCTTAGGCGGATTTAACTATGGCTACACCTTC | CAWTLGGFNYGYTF
- | TRBJ1-1 | once | TRBV15 | TGTGCCACCAGCAGAGATCTCGGTAACACTGAAGCTTTCTTT | CATSRDLGNTEAFF
TRBD2 | TRBJ2-4 | - | TRBV5-1 | TGCGCCAGCAGCTTGGAGTTCAGCGGGAGTGCCAAAAACATTCAGTACTTC | CASSLEFSGSAKNIQYF
TRBD2 | TRBJ2-2 | - | TRBV9 | TGTGCCAGCAGTATCCGGGATAGCGGGACCGGGGAGCTGTTTTTT | CASSIRDSGTGELFF
- | TRBJ2-7 | - | TRBV29-1 | TGCAGCGTTGAAGGTGCGGAGCAGTACTTC | CSVEGAEQYF
- | TRBJ2-1 | - | TRBV15 | TGTGCTACCAGTCGGGGTGGCACGGACAATGAGCAGTTCTTC | CATSRGGTDNEQFF
- | TRBJ2-2 | - | TRBV10-1 | TGCGCCAGCAGTGAGGGAGTAGACTATGTCGGGGAGCTGTTTTTT | CASSEGVDYVGELFF
TRBD1 | TRBJ1-1 | few | TRBV6-5 | TGTGCCAGCAGTGCCCGGACAGGGAACACTGAAGCTTTCTTT | CASSARTGNTEAFF
- | TRBJ2-2 | - | TRBV6-1 | TGTGCCAGCAGTGGAAACCGGGACACAAACACCGGGGAGCTGTTTTTT | CASSGNRDTNTGELFF
TRBD2 | TRBJ2-7 | - | TRBV11-2 | TGTGCCAGCAGGACGATAGCGGGAGGGCGTCGCGAGCAGTACTTC | CASRTIAGGRREQYF
TRBD2 | TRBJ2-7 | once | TRBV29-1 | TGCAGCGTTGAGGGACTAGCGGGATCCGAGCAGTACTTC | CSVEGLAGSEQYF
- | TRBJ1-1 | - | TRBV7-3 | TGTGCCAGCAGCTTAGACATGAACACTGAAGCTTTCTTT | CASSLDMNTEAFF
- | TRBJ2-5 | - | TRBV7-2 | TGTGCCAGCAGCCGTACGCTCCAGGGACAAGAGACCCAGTACTTC | CASSRTLQGQETQYF
- | TRBJ1-5 | - | TRBV29-1 | TGCAATTACACCCGAAATCAGCCCCAGCATTTT | CNYTRNQPQHF
- | TRBJ1-2 | - | TRBV30 | TGTGCCTGGAGTAGAGGAGACCTATATGGCTACACCTTC | CAWSRGDLYGYTF
- | TRBJ1-2 | - | TRBV7-9 | TGTGCCAGCAGCCCGGGGACACCTGAGCAAGGCTACACCTTC | CASSPGTPEQGYTF
TRBD1 | TRBJ1-1 | - | TRBV30 | TGTGCCTGGAGTGGGAGTTCCAGGGGGGCGAGGTCTGAAGCTTTCTTT | CAWSGSSRGARSEAFF
TRBD2 | TRBJ2-3 | - | TRBV7-8 | TGTGCCAGCAGCCTGACTAGCGGGAGGGCAGATACGCAGTATTTT | CASSLTSGRADTQYF